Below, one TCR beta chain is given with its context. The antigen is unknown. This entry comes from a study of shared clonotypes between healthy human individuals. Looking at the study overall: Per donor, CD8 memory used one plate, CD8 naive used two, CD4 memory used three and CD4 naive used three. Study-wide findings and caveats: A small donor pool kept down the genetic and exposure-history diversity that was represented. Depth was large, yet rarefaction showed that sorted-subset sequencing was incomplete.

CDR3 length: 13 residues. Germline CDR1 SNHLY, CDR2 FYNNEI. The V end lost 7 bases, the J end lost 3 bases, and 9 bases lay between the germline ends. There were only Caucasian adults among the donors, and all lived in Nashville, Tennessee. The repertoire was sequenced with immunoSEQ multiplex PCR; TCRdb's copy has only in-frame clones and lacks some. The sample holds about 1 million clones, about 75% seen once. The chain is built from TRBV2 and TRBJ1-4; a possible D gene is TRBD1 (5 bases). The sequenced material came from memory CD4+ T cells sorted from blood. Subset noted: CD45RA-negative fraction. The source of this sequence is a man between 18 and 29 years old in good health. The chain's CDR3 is CASKGEPNEKLFF. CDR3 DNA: TGTGCCAGCAAAGGGGAACCTAATGAAAAACTGTTTTTT. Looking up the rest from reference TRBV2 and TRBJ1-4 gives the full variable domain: EPEVTQTPSHQVTQMGQEVILRCVPISNHLYFYWYRQILGQKVEFLVSFYNNEISEKSEIFDDQFSVERPDGSNFTLKIRSTKLEDSAMYFCASKGEPNEKLFFGSGTQLSVL.